This T cell receptor (beta chain) was captured by sequencing in a study of a mutant IDH1 vaccine in newly diagnosed glioma. Looking at the study overall: Vaccines began 4-6 weeks after radiotherapy alone, or with temozolomide cycles. The earlier regimen, radiotherapy, temozolomide, or both, was most often both.

The time point: week 23, last vaccination. Doses of 300 ug of mutant IDH1 20-mer peptide were given with topical imiquimod. As concerns this clone: The antigen is not known.

The germline V gene has CDR1 MDHEN and CDR2 SYDVKM. Trimming shortened V by 2 bases and J by 0 bases, and 3 bases separated the two germline ends. The CDR3 spans 13 residues. Profiling relied on immunoSEQ multiplex PCR, and the TCRdb table lists in-frame clones only, not all of them. This table holds approximately 35,000 clones, around nine tenths found once. The chain carries TRBV28 and TRBJ2-3; D call uncertain. The sequence derives from a middle-aged man with glioma. This specimen was PBMCs, taken from a glioma patient whose treatment included an IDH1 peptide vaccine. The DNA for the CDR3 is TGTGCCAGCAGTTTAGACAGCACAGATACGCAGTATTTT. It specifies CASSLDSTDTQYF.